This T cell receptor (beta chain) was profiled in a study of technical replicates of blood from several donors. Only in-frame clones appear in the TCRdb table, and some are missing; sequencing was by immunoSEQ multiplex PCR. This sample has roughly 79,000 clones, with approximately 94% found just once. The CDR3 sequence is 14 residues long. CDR1 is LNHDA and CDR2 is SQIVND in the germline V gene (reference sequence). J gave up 0 bases and V 7 bases, and 4 bases lay outside the gene matches. The sequence derives from a human donor in good health. Sequencing used T cells isolated from PBMCs. The chain uses TRBV19 and TRBJ1-2; 8 bases match TRBD1. CDR3 sequence (DNA): TGTGCCAGTACCCTGGACAGGGCTAACTATGGCTACACCTTC. Amino acid sequence: CASTLDRANYGYTF. The variable domain in full, completed from reference TRBV19 and TRBJ1-2, reads DGGITQSPKYLFRKEGQNVTLSCEQNLNHDAMYWYRQDPGQGLRLIYYSQIVNDFQKGDIAEGYSVSREKKESFPLTVTSAQKNPTAFYLCASTLDRANYGYTFGSGTRLTVV.